This T cell receptor beta chain emerged from a study of technical replicates of blood from several donors. The CDR3 sequence is 10 residues long. Deletions cut 5 bases from V and 13 bases from J, with 11 bases between. Germline V gene sequence: CDR1 WSHSY, CDR2 SAAADI. Sequenced by immunoSEQ multiplex PCR; TCRdb stores in-frame clones only, minus some. The sample consists of approximately 70,000 clones, approximately 90% of them appearing once. The clonotype was recovered from a human donor in good health. The chain couples TRBV10-2 to TRBJ1-2; maybe TRBD1 (6 bases). The source material was T cells isolated from PBMCs. CDR3 amino acids: CASSSGVITF. CDR3 sequence (DNA): TGCGCCAGCAGTTCAGGGGTTATCACCTTC.